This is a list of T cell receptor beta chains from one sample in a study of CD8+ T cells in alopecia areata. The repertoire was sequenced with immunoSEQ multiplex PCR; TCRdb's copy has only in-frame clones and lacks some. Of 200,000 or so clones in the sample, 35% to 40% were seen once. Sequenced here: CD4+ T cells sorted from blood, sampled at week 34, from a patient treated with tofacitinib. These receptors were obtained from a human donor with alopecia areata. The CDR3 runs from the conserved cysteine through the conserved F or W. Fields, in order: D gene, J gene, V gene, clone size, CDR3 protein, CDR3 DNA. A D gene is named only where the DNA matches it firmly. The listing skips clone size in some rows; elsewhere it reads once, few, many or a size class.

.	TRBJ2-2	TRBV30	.	CAWTARDLNTGELFF	TGTGCCTGGACCGCTCGGGATTTAAACACCGGGGAGCTGTTTTTT
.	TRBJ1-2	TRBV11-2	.	CASSREGSEGYTF	TGTGCCAGCAGCCGTGAGGGATCGGAAGGCTACACCTTC
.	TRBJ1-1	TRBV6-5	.	CASSYYGARENTEAFF	TGTGCCAGCAGTTACTATGGAGCGCGGGAGAACACTGAAGCTTTCTTT
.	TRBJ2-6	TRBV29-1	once	CSVEVGSGANILTF	TGCAGCGTTGAAGTAGGCTCTGGGGCCAACATCCTGACTTTC
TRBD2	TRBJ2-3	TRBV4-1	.	CASSQDLVSGGSGTQYF	TGCGCCAGCAGCCAAGATCTCGTTAGCGGGGGCTCGGGTACGCAGTATTTT
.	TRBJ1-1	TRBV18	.	CASSPQGKDTEAFF	TGTGCCAGCTCACCACAGGGTAAGGACACTGAAGCTTTCTTT
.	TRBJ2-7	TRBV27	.	CASSLNDQGGNLYF	TGTGCCAGCAGTTTAAACGACCAAGGCGGGAACCTCTACTTC
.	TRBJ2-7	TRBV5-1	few	CASRYDTGEQYF	TGCGCCAGCCGCTATGACACGGGGGAGCAGTACTTC
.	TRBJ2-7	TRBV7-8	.	CASSAGDIYEQYF	TGTGCCAGCAGCGCAGGCGACATCTACGAGCAGTACTTC
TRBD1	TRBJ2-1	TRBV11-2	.	CASSRGGSSYNEQFF	TGTGCCAGCAGCCGAGGGGGCAGCTCCTACAATGAGCAGTTCTTC
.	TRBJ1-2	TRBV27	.	CASSSGRRASYGYTF	TGTGCCAGCAGCTCAGGGAGAAGGGCGAGCTATGGCTACACCTTC
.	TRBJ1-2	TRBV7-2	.	CASSLFVRGGNYGYTF	TGTGCCAGCAGCTTATTCGTTCGGGGGGGTAACTATGGCTACACCTTC
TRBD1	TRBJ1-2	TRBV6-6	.	CATGTGGLYGYTF	TGTGCCACTGGGACAGGGGGACTCTATGGCTACACCTTC
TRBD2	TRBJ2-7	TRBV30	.	CASTSGTYEQYF	TGTGCCTCGACTAGCGGCACCTACGAGCAGTACTTC
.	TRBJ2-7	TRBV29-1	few	CSVGLGSEQYF	TGCAGCGTTGGATTGGGGAGCGAGCAGTACTTC
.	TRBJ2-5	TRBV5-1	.	CASSVSRPQETQYF	TGCGCCAGCAGCGTATCTAGGCCCCAAGAGACCCAGTACTTC
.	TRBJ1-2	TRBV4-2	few	CASSQDQGGYGYTF	TGTGCCAGCAGCCAAGATCAGGGTGGCTATGGCTACACCTTC
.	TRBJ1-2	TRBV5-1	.	CASSPYPVVDGYTF	TGCGCCAGCAGTCCATATCCGGTGGTGGATGGCTACACCTTC
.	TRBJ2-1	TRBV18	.	CASSDNPSSYNEQFF	TGTGCCAGCTCAGACAATCCTAGCTCCTACAATGAGCAGTTCTTC
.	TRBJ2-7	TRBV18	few	CASSYLPEDEQYF	TGTGCCAGCTCTTACCTGCCGGAGGACGAGCAGTACTTC
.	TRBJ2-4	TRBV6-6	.	CASVPSGANIQYF	TGTGCCAGCGTCCCGAGTGGGGCAAACATTCAGTACTTC
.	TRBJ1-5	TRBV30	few	CAWSKHSGTYSNQPQHF	TGTGCCTGGAGTAAACACTCTGGGACCTATAGCAATCAGCCCCAGCATTTT
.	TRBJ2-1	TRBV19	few	CASSIAGSSYNEQFF	TGTGCCAGTAGTATAGCGGGATCCTCCTACAATGAGCAGTTCTTC
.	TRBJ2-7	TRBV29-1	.	CSVASLGEQYF	TGCAGCGTTGCTAGTCTTGGCGAGCAGTACTTC
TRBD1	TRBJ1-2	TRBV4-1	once	CASSHPGQGHYGYTF	TGCGCCAGCAGCCACCCGGGACAGGGGCACTATGGCTACACCTTC
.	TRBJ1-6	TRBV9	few	CASSVGGSPNSPLHF	TGTGCCAGCAGCGTAGGGGGTAGCCCCAATTCACCCCTCCACTTT
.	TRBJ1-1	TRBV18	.	CASSPRTTSEAFF	TGTGCCAGCTCACCACGGACAACGTCTGAAGCTTTCTTT
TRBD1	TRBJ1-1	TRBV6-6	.	CASSYSTGSPEAFF	TGTGCCAGCAGTTACTCGACAGGGAGTCCGGAAGCTTTCTTT
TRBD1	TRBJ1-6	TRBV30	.	CAWRVPAATGSRGSPLHF	TGTGCCTGGAGAGTTCCAGCAGCGACAGGGTCGAGAGGATCACCCCTCCACTTT
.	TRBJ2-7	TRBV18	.	CASSPPLGSYEQYF	TGTGCCAGCTCACCACCCCTGGGCTCCTACGAGCAGTACTTC
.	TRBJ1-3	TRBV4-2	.	CASSQDVAGNTIYF	TGTGCCAGCAGCCAAGACGTGGCTGGAAACACCATATATTTT
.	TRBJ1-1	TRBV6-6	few	CASSLTGNTEAFF	TGTGCCAGCAGTTTAACAGGAAACACTGAAGCTTTCTTT
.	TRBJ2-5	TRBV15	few	CATSRNGGETQYF	TGTGCCACCAGCAGAAATGGGGGCGAGACCCAGTACTTC
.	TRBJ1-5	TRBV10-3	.	CAISEGLGGGNQPQHF	TGTGCCATCAGTGAGGGTCTTGGGGGTGGCAATCAGCCCCAGCATTTT
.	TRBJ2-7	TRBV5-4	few	CASSYGGKSYEQYF	TGTGCCAGCAGCTATGGGGGAAAGAGCTACGAGCAGTACTTC
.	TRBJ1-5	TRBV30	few	CAWRKQVGQPQHF	TGTGCCTGGAGGAAACAGGTCGGGCAGCCCCAGCATTTT
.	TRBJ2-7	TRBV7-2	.	CASSRTGAYEQYF	TGTGCCAGCAGCCGGACGGGTGCCTACGAGCAGTACTTC
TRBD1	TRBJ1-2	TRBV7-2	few	CASSLAAGQGIHGYTF	TGTGCCAGCAGCTTAGCAGCGGGACAGGGGATCCATGGCTACACCTTC
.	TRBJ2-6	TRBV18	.	CASSPSTGANVLTF	TGTGCCAGCTCACCCAGTACTGGGGCCAACGTCCTGACTTTC
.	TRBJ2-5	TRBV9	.	CASSARQETQYF	TGTGCCAGCAGCGCGAGGCAAGAGACCCAGTACTTC
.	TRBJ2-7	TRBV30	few	CAWSARTAGHEQYF	TGTGCCTGGAGTGCCCGAACCGCGGGCCACGAGCAGTACTTC
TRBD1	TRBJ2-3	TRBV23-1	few	CASSPRQGAGDTQYF	TGCGCCAGCAGTCCTCGACAGGGGGCAGGAGATACGCAGTATTTT
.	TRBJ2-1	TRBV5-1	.	CASSLDTYNEQFF	TGCGCCAGCAGCTTGGACACCTATAATGAGCAGTTCTTC
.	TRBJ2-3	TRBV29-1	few	CSTRTGGTDTQYF	TGCAGTACACGGACGGGAGGCACAGATACGCAGTATTTT
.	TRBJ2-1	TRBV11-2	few	CASSAYNEQFF	TGTGCCAGCAGCGCGTACAATGAGCAGTTCTTC
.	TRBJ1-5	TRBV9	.	CASSVEEGTGQPQHF	TGTGCCAGCAGCGTAGAGGAGGGGACGGGGCAGCCCCAGCATTTT
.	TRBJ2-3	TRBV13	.	CASSPQPKDTQYF	TGTGCCAGCAGCCCACAACCTAAAGATACGCAGTATTTT
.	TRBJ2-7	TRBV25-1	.	CASSLPGFYEQYF	TGTGCCAGCTCCCTACCCGGCTTCTACGAGCAGTACTTC
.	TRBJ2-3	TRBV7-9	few	CASSLVAGPSTDTQYF	TGTGCCAGCAGCTTAGTCGCGGGACCTTCCACAGATACGCAGTATTTT
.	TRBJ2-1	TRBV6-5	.	CASGTSLLEQFF	TGTGCCAGCGGAACTAGCCTCCTTGAGCAGTTCTTC